The T cell receptor (beta chain) under discussion was sequenced for a study of blood T cell repertoires in COVID-19 (dated by TCRdb to 2020 to 2021). At the level of the whole study: Collaborator samples came from the United States, Italy and Spain and covered acute and convalescent phases of COVID-19. The prospective study material was composed of cDNA or gDNA derived from T cells, B-cell-depleted T cells, or PBMCs. Deeply sampled blood TCRbeta repertoires from subjects exposed to, actively infected with, or recovered from COVID-19 were included in the dataset. The repertoires were released in a freely available public database intended as a resource for research on the immune response to SARS-CoV-2. Samples were obtained from the ongoing ImmuneRACE study (first 160 participants) and from some 1,200 subjects provided by 6 global collaborators. Sample metadata almost always included a de-identified subject ID, COVID-19 status, age in years and sex. Where HLA class I and class II types were available, the types were taken from metadata supplied by the sample provider, not from assay-based typing. Here is what the overall study found, with its caveats: The amount of clinical and demographic metadata varied by source and participant and was provided uncurated.

Whole blood was collected in K2EDTA tubes by collaborating institutions according to the institutions' own protocols. For TCRbeta analysis, collaborators shipped samples as frozen whole blood, isolated PBMCs, or DNA extracted from either of those sample types. In this sample, this clone turned up once. Its antigen is unknown. No much larger clone exists at a distance of one base, and base qualities are not known. TCRbeta CDR3 regions were amplified from genomic DNA using the immunoSEQ Assay, a bias-controlled multiplex PCR. The study's processing was this. The number of nucleated cells in each sample was estimated from the amplification of reference gene primers within the assay. To quantify the absolute abundance of each unique TCRbeta CDR3 rearrangement, sequence reads were collapsed and filtered. Productive Simpson clonality was computed per sample as the square root of Simpson's diversity index over productive rearrangements. The table comes from immuneACCESS by way of TCRdb, which keeps in-frame sequences with V and J called. Part of the clones is missing from these tables; in studies checked, under half for an unresolved V gene and the rest for unknown reasons. Clonal size and the V and J genes are those of that table, whereas D and trimming came from the DNA. The table for this sample lists tens of thousands of clones; around 90% of them were counted only once. The ten top clones hold 4.5% to 7% of the sample.

The CDR3 starts with the cysteine, ends with the phenylalanine, and has 14 residues. Here the CDR3 DNA is all that survives: 42 bases in frame from base 1. The junction carries 10 bases between V and J, which are trimmed by 4 bases and 3 bases respectively. From the germline V gene (reference sequence), CDR1 is SGHNT and CDR2 is YYREEE. The source material was peripheral blood. The TCR sequence derives from a woman of 80 years or more with acute or convalescent COVID-19. The chain uses TRBV5-4 and TRBJ1-4; TRBD1 is a possible D gene, resting on 6 matching bases. The nucleotide sequence reads as follows: TGTGCCAGCAGCGCTGGACAGCCTAATGAAAAACTGTTTTTT. Its coded protein is CASSAGQPNEKLFF.